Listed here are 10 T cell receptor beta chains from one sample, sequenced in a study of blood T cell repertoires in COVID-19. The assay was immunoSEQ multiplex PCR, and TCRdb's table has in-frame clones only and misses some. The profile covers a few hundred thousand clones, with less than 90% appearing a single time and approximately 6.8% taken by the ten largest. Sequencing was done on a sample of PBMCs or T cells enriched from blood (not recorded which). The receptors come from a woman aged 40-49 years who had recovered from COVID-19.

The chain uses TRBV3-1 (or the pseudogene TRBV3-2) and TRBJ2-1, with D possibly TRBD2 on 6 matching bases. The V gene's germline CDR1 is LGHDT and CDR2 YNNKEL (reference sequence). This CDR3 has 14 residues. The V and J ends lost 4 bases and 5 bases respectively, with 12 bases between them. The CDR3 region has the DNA TGTGCCAGCAGCCCCGCCAGCGGGCACAATGAGCAGTTCTTC. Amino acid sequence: CASSPASGHNEQFF.

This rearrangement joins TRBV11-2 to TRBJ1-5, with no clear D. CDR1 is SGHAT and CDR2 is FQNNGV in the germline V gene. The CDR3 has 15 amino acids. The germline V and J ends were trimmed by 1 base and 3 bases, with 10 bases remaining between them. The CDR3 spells CASSLGYGVNQPQHF. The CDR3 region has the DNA TGTGCCAGCAGCTTAGGCTACGGGGTCAATCAGCCCCAGCATTTT.

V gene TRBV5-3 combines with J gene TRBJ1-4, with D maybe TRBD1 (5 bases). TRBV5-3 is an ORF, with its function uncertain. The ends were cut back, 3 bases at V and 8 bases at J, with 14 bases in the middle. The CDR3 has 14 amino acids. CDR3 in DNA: TGTGCCAGAAGCTCACTGGGGGAGGCGGAAAAACTGTTTTTT. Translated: CARSSLGEAEKLFF.

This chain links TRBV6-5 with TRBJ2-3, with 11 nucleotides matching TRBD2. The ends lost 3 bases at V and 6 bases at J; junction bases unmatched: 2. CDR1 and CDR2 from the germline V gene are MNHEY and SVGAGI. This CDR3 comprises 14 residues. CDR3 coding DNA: TGTGCCAGCAGTTATTCTAGCGGGAGGGATACGCAGTATTTT. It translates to CASSYSSGRDTQYF.

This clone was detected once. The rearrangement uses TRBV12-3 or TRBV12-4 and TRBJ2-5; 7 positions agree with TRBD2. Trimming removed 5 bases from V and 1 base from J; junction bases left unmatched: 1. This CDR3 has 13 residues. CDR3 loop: CASSRTSQETQYF. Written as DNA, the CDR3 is TGTGCCAGCAGTCGGACTAGCCAAGAGACCCAGTACTTC.

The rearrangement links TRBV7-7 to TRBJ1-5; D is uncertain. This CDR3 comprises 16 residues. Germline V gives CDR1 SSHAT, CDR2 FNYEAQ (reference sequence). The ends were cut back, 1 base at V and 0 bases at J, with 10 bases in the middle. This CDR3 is CASSLVPPYSNQPQHF. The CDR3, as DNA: TGTGCCAGCAGCTTAGTCCCCCCCTATAGCAATCAGCCCCAGCATTTT.

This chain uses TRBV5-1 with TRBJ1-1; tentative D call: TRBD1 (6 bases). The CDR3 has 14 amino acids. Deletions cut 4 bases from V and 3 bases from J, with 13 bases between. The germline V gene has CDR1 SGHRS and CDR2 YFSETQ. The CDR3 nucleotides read TGCGCCAGCAGCGTCGGGGGGCGCGACACTGAAGCTTTCTTT. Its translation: CASSVGGRDTEAFF.

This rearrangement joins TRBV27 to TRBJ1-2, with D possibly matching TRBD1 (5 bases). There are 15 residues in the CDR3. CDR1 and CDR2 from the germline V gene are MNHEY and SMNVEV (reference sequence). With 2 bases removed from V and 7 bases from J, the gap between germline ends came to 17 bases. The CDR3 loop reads CASSLGQQDVSGYTF. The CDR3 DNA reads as TGTGCCAGCAGTTTAGGACAACAGGACGTCTCTGGCTACACCTTC.

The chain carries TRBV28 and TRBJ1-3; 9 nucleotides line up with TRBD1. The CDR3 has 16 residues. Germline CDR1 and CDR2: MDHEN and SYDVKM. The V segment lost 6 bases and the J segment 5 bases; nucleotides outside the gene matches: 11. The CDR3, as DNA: TGTGCCAGCAGCCCCGAGGGGACAGGGATGAGAAACACCATATATTTT. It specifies CASSPEGTGMRNTIYF.

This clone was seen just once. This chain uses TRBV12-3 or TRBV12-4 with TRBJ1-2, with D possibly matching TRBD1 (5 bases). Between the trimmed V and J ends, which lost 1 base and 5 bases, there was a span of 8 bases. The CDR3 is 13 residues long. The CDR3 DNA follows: TGTGCCAGCAGTTTAGGACAGAGTTATGGCTACACCTTC. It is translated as CASSLGQSYGYTF.